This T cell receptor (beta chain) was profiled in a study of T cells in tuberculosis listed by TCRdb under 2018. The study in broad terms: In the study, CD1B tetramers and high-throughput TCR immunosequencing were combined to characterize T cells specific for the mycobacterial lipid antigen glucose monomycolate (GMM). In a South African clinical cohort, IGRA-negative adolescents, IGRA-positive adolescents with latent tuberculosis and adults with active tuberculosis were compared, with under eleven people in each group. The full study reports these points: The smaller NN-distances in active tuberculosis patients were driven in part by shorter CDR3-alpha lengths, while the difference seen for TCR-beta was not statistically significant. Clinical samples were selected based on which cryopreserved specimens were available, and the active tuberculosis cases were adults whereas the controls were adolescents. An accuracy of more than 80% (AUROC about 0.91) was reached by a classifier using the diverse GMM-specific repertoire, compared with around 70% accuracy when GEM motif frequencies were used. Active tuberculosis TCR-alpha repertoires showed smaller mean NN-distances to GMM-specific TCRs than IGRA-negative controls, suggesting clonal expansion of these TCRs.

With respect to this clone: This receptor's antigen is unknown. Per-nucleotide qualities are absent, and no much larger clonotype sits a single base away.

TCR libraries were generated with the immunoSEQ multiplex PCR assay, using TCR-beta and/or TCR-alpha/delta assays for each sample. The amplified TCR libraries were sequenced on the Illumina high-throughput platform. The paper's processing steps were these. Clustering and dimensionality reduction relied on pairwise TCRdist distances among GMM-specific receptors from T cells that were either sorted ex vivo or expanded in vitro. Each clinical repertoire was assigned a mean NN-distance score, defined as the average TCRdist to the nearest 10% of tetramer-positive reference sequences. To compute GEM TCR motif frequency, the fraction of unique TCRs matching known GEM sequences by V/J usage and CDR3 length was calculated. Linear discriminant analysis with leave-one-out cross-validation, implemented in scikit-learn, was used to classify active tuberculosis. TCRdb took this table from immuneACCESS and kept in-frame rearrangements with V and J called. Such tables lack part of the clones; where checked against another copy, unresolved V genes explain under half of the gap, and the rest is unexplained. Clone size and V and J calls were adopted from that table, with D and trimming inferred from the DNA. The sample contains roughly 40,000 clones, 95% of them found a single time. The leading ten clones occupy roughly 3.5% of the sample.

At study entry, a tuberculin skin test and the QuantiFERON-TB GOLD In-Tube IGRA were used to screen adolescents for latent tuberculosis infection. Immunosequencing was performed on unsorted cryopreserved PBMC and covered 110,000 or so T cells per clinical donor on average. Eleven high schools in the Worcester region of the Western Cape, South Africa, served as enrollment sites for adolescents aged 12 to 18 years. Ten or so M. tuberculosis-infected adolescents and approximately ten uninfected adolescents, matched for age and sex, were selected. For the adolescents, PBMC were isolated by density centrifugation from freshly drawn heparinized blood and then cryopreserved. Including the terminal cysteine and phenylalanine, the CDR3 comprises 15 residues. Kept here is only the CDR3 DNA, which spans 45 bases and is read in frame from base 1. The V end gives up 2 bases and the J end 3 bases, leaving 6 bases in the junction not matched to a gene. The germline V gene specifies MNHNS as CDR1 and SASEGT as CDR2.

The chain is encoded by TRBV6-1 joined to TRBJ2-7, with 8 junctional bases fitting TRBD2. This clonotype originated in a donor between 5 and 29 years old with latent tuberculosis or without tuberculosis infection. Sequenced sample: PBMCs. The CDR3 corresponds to CASSESPGLVYEQYF. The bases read TGTGCCAGCAGTGAATCCCCGGGACTAGTCTACGAGCAGTACTTC.